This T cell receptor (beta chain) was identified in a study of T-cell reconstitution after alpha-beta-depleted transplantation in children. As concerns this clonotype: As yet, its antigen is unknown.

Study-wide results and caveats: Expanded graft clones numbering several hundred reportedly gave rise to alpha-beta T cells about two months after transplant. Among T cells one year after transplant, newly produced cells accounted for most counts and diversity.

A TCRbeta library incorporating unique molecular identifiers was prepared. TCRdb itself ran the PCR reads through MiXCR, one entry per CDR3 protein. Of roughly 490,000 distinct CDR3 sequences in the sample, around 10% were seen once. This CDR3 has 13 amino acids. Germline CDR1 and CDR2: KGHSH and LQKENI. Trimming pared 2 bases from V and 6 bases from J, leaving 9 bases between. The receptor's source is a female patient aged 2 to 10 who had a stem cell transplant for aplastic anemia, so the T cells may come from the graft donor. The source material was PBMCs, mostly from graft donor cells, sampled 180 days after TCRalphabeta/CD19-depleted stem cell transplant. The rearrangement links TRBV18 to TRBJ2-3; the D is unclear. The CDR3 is CASSPVTGDTQYF. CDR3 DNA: TGTGCCAGCTCACCAGTAACTGGGGATACGCAGTATTTT.